This T cell receptor (beta chain) was recorded in a study of PD-1 blockade in classical Hodgkin lymphoma. Time point given: cycle 4 day 1 (C4D1), after more than 5 weeks of nivolumab. Brentuximab vedotin exposure varied, and every patient relapsed after autologous stem cell transplantation. With regard to this clone: Antigen unknown. A junction boundary mismatches the germline segment, possibly from a read error.

The CDR3 loop spans 15 amino acids. The germline CDR1 and CDR2 sequences are MNHNS and SASEGT. Assay used: immunoSEQ multiplex PCR; TCRdb lists only in-frame clones, some missing. Among around 50,000 clones listed, 90% were seen once. The study, taken as a whole, reports: In newly diagnosed patients, baseline TCR diversity was reportedly below that of healthy donors. Partial responders and progressors had significantly lower baseline TCR diversity.

This TCR derives from a human donor with classical Hodgkin lymphoma. The genes are TRBV6-1 and TRBJ2-7; 11 bases map to TRBD2. This sample comprised peripheral blood mononuclear cells (PBMCs), obtained before the fourth cycle of nivolumab. CDR3: CASIERLAGSYEQYF. The CDR3 bases are TGTGCCAGCATTGAAAGACTAGCGGGATCCTACGAGCAGTACTTC.